This T cell receptor beta chain is drawn from a study of T-cell reconstitution after alpha-beta-depleted transplantation in children. The CDR3 extends over 13 amino acids. The germline gives CDR1 DFQATT, CDR2 SNEGSKA (reference sequence). J was trimmed by 1 base and V by 4 bases; bases with no gene match: 4. Researchers prepared the TCRbeta library using unique molecular identifiers, the study reports. TCRdb reanalysed the PCR reads using MiXCR and keeps one entry per CDR3 protein. The table lists approximately 640,000 distinct CDR3 sequences, roughly 17% of them singletons. This material consisted of PBMCs from the stem cell graft donor, taken from the stem cell graft. J is TRBJ2-7 and V is TRBV20-1; 7 positions match TRBD1. The sequence came from a human donor who donated a stem cell graft to a child with acute myeloid leukemia. The CDR3 is CSANGQESYEQYV. For the CDR3, the DNA is TGCAGTGCTAATGGACAGGAATCCTACGAGCAGTACGTC.